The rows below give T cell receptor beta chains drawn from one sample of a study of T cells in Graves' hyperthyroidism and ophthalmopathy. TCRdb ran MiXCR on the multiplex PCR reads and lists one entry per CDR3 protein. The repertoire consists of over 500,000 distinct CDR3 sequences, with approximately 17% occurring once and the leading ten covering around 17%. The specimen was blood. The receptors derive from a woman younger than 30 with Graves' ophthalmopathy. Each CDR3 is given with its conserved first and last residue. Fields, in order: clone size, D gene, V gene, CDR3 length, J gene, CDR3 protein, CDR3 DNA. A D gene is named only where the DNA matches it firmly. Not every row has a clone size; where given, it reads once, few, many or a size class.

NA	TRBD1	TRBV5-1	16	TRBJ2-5	CASSPAGQGGRETQYF	TGCGCCAGCAGCCCGGCGGGACAGGGCGGTAGAGAGACCCAGTACTTC
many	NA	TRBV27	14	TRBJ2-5	CASSLWAGRETQYF	TGTGCCAGCAGTTTATGGGCGGGACGAGAGACCCAGTACTTC
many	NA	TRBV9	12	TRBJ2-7	CASSDTTYEQYF	TGTGCCAGCAGCGACACCACCTACGAGCAGTACTTC
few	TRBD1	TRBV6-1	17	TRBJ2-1	CASSPGAETGGKNEQFF	TGTGCCAGCAGCCCTGGGGCCGAGACAGGGGGTAAGAATGAGCAGTTCTTC
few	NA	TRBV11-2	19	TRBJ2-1	CASSYPQGLNPASYNEQFF	TGTGCCAGCAGCTATCCCCAGGGCCTTAACCCAGCGTCCTACAATGAGCAGTTCTTC
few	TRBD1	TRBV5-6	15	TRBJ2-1	CASSYRDRTYNEQFF	TGTGCCAGCAGCTACCGGGACAGGACCTACAATGAGCAGTTCTTC
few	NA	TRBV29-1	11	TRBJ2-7	CSGEKQGEQYF	TGCAGCGGGGAAAAGCAGGGGGAGCAGTACTTC
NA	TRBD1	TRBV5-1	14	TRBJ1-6	CASSVTGINSPLHF	TGCGCCAGCAGCGTGACAGGGATAAATTCACCCCTCCACTTT
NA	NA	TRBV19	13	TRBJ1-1	CASIQGWGTEAFF	TGTGCCAGTATACAGGGATGGGGCACTGAAGCTTTCTTT
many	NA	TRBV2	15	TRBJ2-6	CASSDWGSGANVLTF	TGTGCCAGCAGTGATTGGGGCTCTGGGGCCAACGTCCTGACTTTC
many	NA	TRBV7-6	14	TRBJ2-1	CASSLVRTDNEQFF	TGTGCCAGCAGCTTAGTAAGGACCGACAATGAGCAGTTCTTC
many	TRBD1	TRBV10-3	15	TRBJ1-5	CAISAGDSLNQPQHF	TGTGCCATCAGTGCCGGGGACAGTCTCAATCAGCCCCAGCATTTT
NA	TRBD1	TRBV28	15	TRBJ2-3	CASRGDRGLTDTQYF	TGTGCCAGCAGAGGGGACAGGGGTCTCACAGATACGCAGTATTTT
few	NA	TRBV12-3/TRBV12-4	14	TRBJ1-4	CASSPEGRIEKLFF	TGTGCCAGCAGCCCTGAAGGGCGGATTGAAAAACTGTTTTTT
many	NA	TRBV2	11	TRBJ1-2	CAITDGYGYTF	TGTGCCATCACGGACGGGTATGGCTACACCTTC
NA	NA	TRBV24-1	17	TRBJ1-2	CATSDSASPITNYGYTF	TGTGCCACCAGTGATTCAGCCAGTCCTATTACTAACTATGGCTACACCTTC
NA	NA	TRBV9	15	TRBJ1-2	CASSVGQLDRYGYTF	TGTGCCAGCAGCGTAGGACAGTTAGATCGCTATGGCTACACCTTC
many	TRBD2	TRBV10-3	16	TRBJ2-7	CAISESRTSGSYEQYF	TGTGCCATCAGTGAGTCCAGGACTAGCGGCTCCTACGAGCAGTACTTC
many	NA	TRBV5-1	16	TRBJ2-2	CASSLETDINTGELFF	TGCGCCAGCAGCTTGGAGACAGATATTAACACCGGGGAGCTGTTTTTT
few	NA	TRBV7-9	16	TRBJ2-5	CASSPREAVNQETQYF	TGTGCCAGCAGCCCCCGTGAGGCGGTGAACCAAGAGACCCAGTACTTC
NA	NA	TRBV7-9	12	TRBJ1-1	CASKPTPLEAFF	TGTGCCAGCAAGCCTACCCCCCTAGAAGCTTTCTTT
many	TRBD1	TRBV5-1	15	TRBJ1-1	CASSSTGDVNTEAFF	TGCGCCAGCAGCTCCACAGGGGATGTGAACACTGAAGCTTTCTTT
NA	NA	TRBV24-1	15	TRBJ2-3	CATSDRLNGGDTQYF	TGTGCCACCAGTGACAGGCTCAACGGTGGAGATACGCAGTATTTT